The clone carrying this T cell receptor (beta chain) was detected only a few times. Its target is not known. CDR1 is SQVTM, CDR2 ANQGSEA, per germline. CDR3 length: 13 residues. V was trimmed by 4 bases and J by 0 bases, leaving 10 bases between them. The sample originates from a study of cytomegalovirus exposure and HLA in healthy donors. The overall study: Drawn from HLA-typed donors, tens of millions of unique TCRs were held in an early data release. Study-wide results and caveats: Among TCR beta chains, those listed as cytomegalovirus-associated numbered about 160. Follow-up analysis later connected one missense variant in DCLRE1C with trimming of TCR beta V- and J-genes. Excluded were some V segments that proved indistinguishable, including TRBV6-2 and TRBV6-3.

The PCR employed 60 Vbeta primers together with 13 Jbeta primers. TCRdb's copy holds only in-frame clones and misses some; the assay was immunoSEQ multiplex PCR. The table shows a few hundred thousand clones, with 70% to 80% occurring only once. Sequenced input: PBMCs. This rearrangement joins TRBV29-1 to TRBJ2-7; D unclear. The sequence was collected from a woman aged 55-70 years in good health and CMV-seropositive. The CDR3, as DNA: TGCAGCGTTGCTGACACGAGCTCCTACGAGCAGTACTTC. This encodes CSVADTSSYEQYF.